Below, 29 T cell receptor beta chains from the same sample are listed, as sequenced in a study of human T cells and chemical hapten exposure. Time point indicated: patch test 1, 2 weeks after DPC sensitization. Treatment specified: therapeutic diphenylcyclopropenone sensitization with weekly scalp DPC. TCRdb redid the calling of the RACE reads with MiXCR, one entry per CDR3 protein. Of 84,000 or so distinct CDR3 sequences listed, approximately 10% are singletons. The sample was whole blood, taken in connection with sensitization to the hapten diphenylcyclopropenone (DPC). The receptor source for this set is a man aged 40-50 years with alopecia areata. Some clones in this sample may be carry-over from other donors' samples.

This clonotype has more than one count but fewer than ten. The chain joins TRBV7-9 to TRBJ2-5, with 7 bases fitting TRBD2. This CDR3 contains 14 residues. V dropped 8 bases and J dropped 5; count of bases not matched to a gene: 11. Germline CDR1 SEHNR, CDR2 FQNEAQ (reference sequence). The DNA of the CDR3 is TGTGCCAGCGATCCCGGGGGGAGCGCGGAGACCCAGTACTTC. Encoded protein: CASDPGGSAETQYF.

The chain joins TRBV12-3 or TRBV12-4 to TRBJ1-5; 9 bases match TRBD1. The CDR3 consists of 13 residues. V gave up 7 bases and J gave up 4 bases; unmatched junction bases: 2. CDR3 amino acids: CASNRGRNQPQHF. Written as DNA, the CDR3 is TGTGCCAGCAACAGGGGGCGAAATCAGCCCCAGCATTTT.

J is TRBJ1-6 and V is TRBV7-8, with D possibly TRBD1 on 5 matching bases. The CDR3 is 18 amino acids. Germline V gene lookup returns CDR1 SGHVS and CDR2 FQNEAQ. Trimming stripped 3 bases from V and 4 bases from J, with 19 bases between. This chain's CDR3 is CASSFSRGPQLYNSPLHF. As DNA, the CDR3 is TGTGCCAGCAGCTTTTCCCGGGGCCCTCAATTATATAATTCACCCCTCCACTTT. The complete variable domain, with remaining parts taken from reference TRBV7-8 and TRBJ1-6, reads GAGVSQSPRYKVAKRGQDVALRCDPISGHVSLFWYQQALGQGPEFLTYFQNEAQLDKSGLPSDRFFAERPEGSVSTLKIQRTQQEDSAVYLCASSFSRGPQLYNSPLHFGNGTRLTVT.

A few counts support this clonotype. Sequence at one end of the junction differs from germline and may be a read error. The chain combines TRBV4-3 with TRBJ1-5; D gene ambiguous. The CDR3 runs to 13 residues. Germline lookup yields CDR1 LGHNA and CDR2 YSLEER. The CDR3 DNA reads as TGTGCCAGCAGCCAAGAGAGGGAACAGCCCCAGCATTTT. It encodes CASSQEREQPQHF.

This clonotype has only a few counts. The chain links TRBV20-1 to TRBJ2-7; the match to TRBD1 covers 8 bases. The trim removed 0 bases at V and 1 base at J, leaving 8 bases unmatched. Germline V gene sequence: CDR1 DFQATT, CDR2 SNEGSKA (reference sequence). This CDR3 region has 16 residues. CDR3 DNA sequence: TGCAGTGCTAGAGATTTTGGACAGGGAAAATCCTACGAGCAGTACTTC. Its protein is CSARDFGQGKSYEQYF.

This clonotype was counted only a few times. This rearrangement joins TRBV29-1 to TRBJ2-3, with 7 positions matching TRBD1. This CDR3 spans 14 amino acids. The trim removed 7 bases at V and 6 bases at J, leaving 13 bases unmatched. Germline V lookup: CDR1 SQVTM, CDR2 ANQGSEA. The CDR3 here is CSADRVLLTDTQYF. CDR3 nucleotides: TGCAGCGCCGACAGGGTGTTATTAACGGATACGCAGTATTTT.

This clonotype was seen more than once but under ten times. The genes are TRBV3-1 and TRBJ2-3, with D possibly matching TRBD1 (5 bases). Germline loops: CDR1 LGHDT, CDR2 YNNKEL (reference sequence). This CDR3 spans 14 amino acids. With 1 base removed from V and 2 bases from J, the gap between germline ends came to 7 bases. The CDR3 nucleotides read TGTGCCAGCAGCCAAGTAGGACACACAGATACGCAGTATTTT. Its translation is CASSQVGHTDTQYF.

This clonotype turned up a few times. The chain links TRBV6-2 or TRBV6-3 to TRBJ2-3; tentatively, D is TRBD2 (6 bases). V lost 6 bases and J 5 bases, leaving 12 bases between the germline ends. This CDR3 has 13 amino acids. The V gene's germline CDR1 is MNHEY and CDR2 SVGEGT. The CDR3 nucleotides are TGTGCCAGCAGCGGGAGCGATAGAGATACGCAGTATTTT. Protein sequence: CASSGSDRDTQYF.

This clonotype has only a few counts. The chain uses TRBV5-5 and TRBJ2-3; unclear D gene. This CDR3 is built from 13 residues. The V gene lost 4 bases and the J gene lost 6 bases, with 12 bases spanning the gap. Germline CDR1 SGHKS, CDR2 YYEKEE (reference sequence). CDR3 in DNA: TGTGCCAGCAGCATCAGTCCGGCGGATACGCAGTATTTT. Its translation: CASSISPADTQYF.

This clonotype occurred a few times. The chain uses TRBV29-1 and TRBJ2-1; 9 bases match TRBD1. This CDR3 has 16 amino acids. Trimming at V came to 7 bases and at J to 2 bases, leaving 12 bases not matched to a gene. CDR1 SQVTM and CDR2 ANQGSEA come from the germline V gene. The CDR3 bases are TGCAGCGCTGCGAGTCCCGGGACAGGGCCCTACAATGAGCAGTTCTTC. Its translation is CSAASPGTGPYNEQFF.

V is TRBV7-2 and J is TRBJ2-7; TRBD2 matches at 12 bases. The length of the CDR3 is 15 residues. Trimming cost V 4 bases and J 6 bases; bases outside gene matches: 7. Germline CDR1 reads SGHTA; CDR2 reads FQGNSA. The CDR3 bases are TGTGCCAGCAGCTCCGGGACTAGCGGGTCGTCCGAGCAGTACGTC. This sequence encodes CASSSGTSGSSEQYV.

This clonotype was seen more than once but under ten times. The V and J genes are TRBV27 and TRBJ2-1; D uncertain. The CDR3 extends over 12 amino acids. Trimming removed 4 bases at V and 5 bases at J, with 6 bases between. Germline V gene data show CDR1 as MNHEY and CDR2 as SMNVEV (reference sequence). The CDR3 is CASSSPNNEQFF. As DNA, the CDR3 is TGTGCCAGCAGTTCGCCCAACAATGAGCAGTTCTTC.

The table lists this clonotype with a few counts. The chain recombines TRBV28 with TRBJ2-7; D gene unclear. Germline assignment: CDR1 MDHEN and CDR2 SYDVKM. V was shortened by 6 bases and J by 5 bases, with 17 bases between the two germline ends. The CDR3 length is 14 residues. CDR3 protein: CASRRDGYKNEQYF. DNA of the CDR3: TGTGCCAGCAGACGCGACGGTTACAAGAACGAGCAGTACTTC.

This chain uses TRBV28 with TRBJ1-1, with D possibly matching TRBD1 (5 bases). Looked up from germline, CDR1 is MDHEN and CDR2 is SYDVKM. There are 13 residues in the CDR3. V lost 3 bases to trimming and J lost 5 bases, with 10 bases between them. The DNA of the CDR3 is TGTGCCAGCAGTTTGGGGGTATGGACTGAAGCTTTCTTT. This encodes CASSLGVWTEAFF.

This clonotype was picked up many times. CDR3 coding DNA: TGCAGCGTTAAGCTGCCTAGCAGCGCAGATACGCAGTATTTT. This sequence encodes CSVKLPSSADTQYF. This chain links TRBV29-1 with TRBJ2-3; maybe TRBD2 (5 bases). The CDR3 is made up of 14 amino acids. CDR1 and CDR2 (germline): SQVTM, ANQGSEA. The ends were cut back, 5 bases at V and 4 bases at J, with 16 bases in the middle.

This sequence joins TRBV21-1 and TRBJ1-5; the listed D gene, TRBD1, was not tested against the DNA. TRBV21-1 corresponds to a pseudogene. The CDR3 runs to 15 residues. The CDR3 nucleotides are TGTGCCAGCAGCAGCGGCGCCTATAGCAATCAGCCCCAGCATTTT. This gives the protein CASSSGAYSNQPQHF.

The chain has TRBV7-6 and TRBJ1-1; D may be TRBD1 (6 bases). This CDR3 has 16 amino acids. Germline V gene data show CDR1 as SGHVS and CDR2 as FNYEAQ. Trimming shortened V by 0 bases and J by 4 bases, and 15 bases separated the two germline ends. The CDR3 DNA reads as TGTGCCAGCAGCTTAGCCTCCGTGGACAGACTCACTGAAGCTTTCTTT. It codes for CASSLASVDRLTEAFF.

In this sample, this clonotype turned up many times. This chain joins TRBV7-9 and TRBJ2-3; D remains unclear. Trimming pared 1 base from V and 0 bases from J, leaving 14 bases between. Looked up from germline, CDR1 is SEHNR and CDR2 is FQNEAQ (reference sequence). CDR3 size: 17 residues. CDR3 loop: CASSLEAPILSTDTQYF. DNA for the CDR3: TGTGCCAGCAGCTTAGAGGCACCCATCCTTAGCACAGATACGCAGTATTTT.

The chain employs TRBV6-5 and TRBJ1-5, with unresolved D. Germline V gene data show CDR1 as MNHEY and CDR2 as SVGAGI. The V gene lost 4 bases and the J gene lost 5 bases, with 15 bases spanning the gap. This CDR3 region has 15 residues. The CDR3 region is CASSSSIGRDQPQHF. CDR3 coding DNA: TGTGCCAGCAGTTCCTCGATTGGGCGAGATCAGCCCCAGCATTTT.

This clonotype was detected only a few times. This chain uses TRBV28 with TRBJ1-1, with 7 bases fitting TRBD1. The J segment lost 1 base and the V segment lost 6 bases, leaving 8 bases of the junction unmatched. CDR3 length: 15 amino acids. Germline V gives CDR1 MDHEN, CDR2 SYDVKM. The CDR3 nucleotides read TGTGCCAGCAGATCCCACAGGGGTCGGAACACTGAAGCTTTCTTT. This codes for CASRSHRGRNTEAFF.

The chain recombines TRBV12-3 or TRBV12-4 with TRBJ1-2; D is unclear. The CDR3 runs to 14 residues. Trimming shortened V by 1 base and J by 7 bases, and 13 bases separated the two germline ends. CDR3 amino acids: CASSLGSGRGGYTF. The CDR3 nucleotides read TGTGCCAGCAGTTTAGGTTCGGGCCGGGGTGGCTACACCTTC.

The chain carries TRBV6-1 and TRBJ1-1, with D maybe TRBD1 (5 bases). The CDR3 consists of 14 residues. The germline V and J ends were trimmed by 4 bases and 4 bases, with 13 bases remaining between them. Germline V gene data show CDR1 as MNHNS and CDR2 as SASEGT. For the CDR3, the DNA is TGTGCCAGCAGTGGCATACAGGTCCTCACTGAAGCTTTCTTT. Amino acid sequence: CASSGIQVLTEAFF.

This clonotype has just a few counts. V and J are TRBV29-1 and TRBJ1-4, with TRBD1 matching 8 bases. The CDR3 runs 15 residues. Germline V gives CDR1 SQVTM, CDR2 ANQGSEA. The V and J ends lost 6 bases and 7 bases, in that order; junction bases with no gene match: 13. DNA of the CDR3: TGCAGCGTCGATGGGACAGGCCAGGGGGGTGAAAAACTGTTTTTT. Translated: CSVDGTGQGGEKLFF.

This clonotype was seen more than once but under ten times. This chain connects TRBV12-3 or TRBV12-4 to TRBJ1-2; 11 bases map to TRBD1. V lost 7 bases, J lost 8 bases, and 9 bases stayed unmatched. This CDR3 is 14 amino acids long. CDR3 sequence (DNA): TGTGCCAGCATCCGGACAGGGGGCACGGAGGGCTACACCTTC. Encoded protein: CASIRTGGTEGYTF.

The CDR3 DNA reads as TGTGCCAGCAGCCTTCAAGCGTCTTTCGGACTAGCGGGAGGGCCCTCGGACATTCAGTACTTC. It is translated as CASSLQASFGLAGGPSDIQYF. The chain recombines TRBV4-2 with TRBJ2-4; 15 positions agree with TRBD2. Germline trimming cut 4 bases from V and 8 bases from J; bases unmatched to any gene: 21. Germline CDR1 reads LGHNA; CDR2 reads YNFKEQ. This CDR3 region has 21 residues.

This clonotype was counted only a few times. This chain joins TRBV18 and TRBJ1-4, with D unclear. Germline V gene data show CDR1 as KGHSH and CDR2 as LQKENI. The CDR3 contains 13 residues. V shed 3 bases and J shed 7 bases, with 9 bases lying between them. The CDR3 DNA is TGTGCCAGCTCACCTTATACCCGTGAAAAACTGTTTTTT. The encoded protein is CASSPYTREKLFF.

This clonotype was seen many times. The rearrangement joins TRBV7-6 to TRBJ2-1; 10 nucleotides align to TRBD2. The CDR3 loop spans 16 amino acids. Germline V gives CDR1 SGHVS, CDR2 FNYEAQ. V shed 2 bases and J 8 bases; nucleotides not matched to a gene: 9. The CDR3, as DNA: TGTGCCAGCAGCTTATTTAGCGGGAGGCGGAAGGATGAGCAGTTCTTC. It is translated as CASSLFSGRRKDEQFF.

This clonotype was observed a few times. The chain is built from TRBV29-1 and TRBJ1-4, with TRBD1 matching 7 bases. Germline V gene lookup returns CDR1 SQVTM and CDR2 ANQGSEA. Trimming cost V 7 bases and J 10 bases; bases outside gene matches: 21. The CDR3 contains 16 residues. This CDR3 reads CSAGQAGGGAVGKLFF. The DNA for the CDR3 is TGCAGCGCCGGACAGGCTGGAGGGGGCGCCGTGGGAAAACTGTTTTTT.

This clonotype was recorded a few times. This chain links TRBV29-1 with TRBJ1-1; D is unresolved. V shed 7 bases and J shed 5 bases, with 8 bases lying between them. This CDR3 is 10 amino acids long. Germline assignment: CDR1 SQVTM and CDR2 ANQGSEA. The CDR3 DNA is TGCAGCGCTCTAGGGACTGAAGCTTTCTTT. Its protein product is CSALGTEAFF.